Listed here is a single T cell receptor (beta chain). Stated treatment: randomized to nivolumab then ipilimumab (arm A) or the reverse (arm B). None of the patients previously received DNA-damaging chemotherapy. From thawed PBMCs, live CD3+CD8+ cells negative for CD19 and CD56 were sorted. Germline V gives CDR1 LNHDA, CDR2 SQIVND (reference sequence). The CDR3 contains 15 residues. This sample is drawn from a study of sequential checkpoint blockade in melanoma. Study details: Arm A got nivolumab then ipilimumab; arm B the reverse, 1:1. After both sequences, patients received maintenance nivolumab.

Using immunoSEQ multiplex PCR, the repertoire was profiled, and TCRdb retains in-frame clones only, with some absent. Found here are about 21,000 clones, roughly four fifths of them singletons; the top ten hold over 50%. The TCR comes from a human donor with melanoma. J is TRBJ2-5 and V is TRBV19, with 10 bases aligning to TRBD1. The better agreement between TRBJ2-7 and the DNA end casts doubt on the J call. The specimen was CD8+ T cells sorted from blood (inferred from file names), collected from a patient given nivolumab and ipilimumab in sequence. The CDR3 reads CASSIGDRGLYEQYF. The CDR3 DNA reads TGTGCCAGTAGTATCGGTGACAGGGGGCTTTACGAGCAGTACTTC.